This is a list of T cell receptor beta chains from one sample in a study of OX40 agonist ivuxolimab in advanced cancers. This table comes from immunoSEQ multiplex PCR, and its TCRdb copy is limited to in-frame clones, with some not included. The sample includes under 90,000 clones, roughly 91% seen only once; the top ten take approximately 0.32%. Sample: CD4+ or CD8+ T cells sorted from blood, taken in a trial of the OX40 agonist ivuxolimab. All receptors come from an adult with an advanced solid tumor such as melanoma, head and neck, liver or kidney cancer. The CDR3 runs from the conserved cysteine through the conserved F or W.

J,V,CDR3
TRBJ2-7,TRBV10-1,CASSDSSYEQYF
TRBJ1-2,TRBV30,CAWSRTVALYGYTF
TRBJ2-3,TRBV10-3,CAISGTDTDTQYF
TRBJ2-1,TRBV18,CASSPQTSGHNEQFF
TRBJ1-2,TRBV5-4,CASSSGQGLYYGYTF
TRBJ2-5,TRBV15,CATSRTGTGVETQYF
TRBJ2-5,TRBV30,CAWSGRGPGETQYF
TRBJ2-5,TRBV27,CASSLKTTGETQYF
TRBJ2-5,TRBV29-1,CSVDSGGETQYF
TRBJ2-1,TRBV27,CASSSPGTSAHNEQFF
TRBJ2-7,TRBV11-1,CASSLEVDVTYEQYF
TRBJ1-2,TRBV5-4,CASSLPTGSNYGYTF
TRBJ2-6,TRBV2,CASSVGTGSSGANVLTF
TRBJ1-5,TRBV28,CASGSARGFNQPQHF
TRBJ2-4,TRBV9,CASSVGVAKNIQYF
TRBJ2-5,TRBV5-1,CASSPTPRGETQYF
TRBJ1-3,TRBV30,CAWSPGQGNTIYF
TRBJ2-3,TRBV7-2,CASSFQGTSGMKTDTQYF
TRBJ1-2,TRBV5-6,CASRNPGMGGYTF
TRBJ1-6,TRBV18,CASSPLTGGSYNSPLHF
TRBJ2-2,TRBV5-5,CASSPVGRVNTGELFF
TRBJ1-1,TRBV28,CASSLANRREAFF
TRBJ2-2,TRBV4-2,CASSQFSGSLTGELFF
TRBJ2-3,TRBV30,CACRGTSGTDTQYF
TRBJ2-2,TRBV18,CASTGQGNTGELFF
TRBJ1-1,TRBV6-6,CASKRQEGNTEAFF